This paragraph reports one T cell receptor (beta chain). These data are taken from a study of blood T cell repertoires in COVID-19. Overall study context: Sites across the United States, Italy and Spain contributed samples from acute and convalescent COVID-19. PBMCs, B-cell-depleted T cells, or T cells were the source of the cDNA or gDNA that made up the material.

Methods used by the authors: By means of reference gene primer amplification, nucleated cell counts were estimated. Assay: immunoSEQ multiplex PCR; the TCRdb copy retains only in-frame clones and omits some. D and trimming were read from the DNA, whereas the V and J calls and clone size are those reported in that table. The sample shows some 270,000 clones, about nine tenths of them seen only once. The TCR originated in a man in his fifties or sixties with acute or convalescent COVID-19. Sequencing was done on a sample of peripheral blood.

For the CDR3, the DNA is TGTGCCAGTTCTAGATACAATGAGCAGTTCTTC. Amino acid sequence: CASSRYNEQFF. The rearrangement uses TRBV19 and TRBJ2-1; no clear D gene. Trimming removed 8 bases from V and 4 bases from J, with 6 bases in between. This CDR3 is built from 11 residues. Looked up from germline, CDR1 is LNHDA and CDR2 is SQIVND (reference sequence).